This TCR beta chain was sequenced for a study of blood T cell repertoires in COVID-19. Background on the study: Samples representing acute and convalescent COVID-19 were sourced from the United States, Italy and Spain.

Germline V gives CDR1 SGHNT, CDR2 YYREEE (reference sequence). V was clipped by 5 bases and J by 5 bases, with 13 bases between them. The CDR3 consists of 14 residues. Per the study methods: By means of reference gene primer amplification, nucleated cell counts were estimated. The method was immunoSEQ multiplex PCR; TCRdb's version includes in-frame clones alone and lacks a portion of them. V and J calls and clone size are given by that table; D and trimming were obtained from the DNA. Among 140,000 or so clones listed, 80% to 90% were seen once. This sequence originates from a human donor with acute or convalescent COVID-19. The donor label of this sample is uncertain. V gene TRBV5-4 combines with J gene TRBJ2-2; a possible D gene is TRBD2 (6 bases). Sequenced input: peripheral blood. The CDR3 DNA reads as TGTGCCAGCAGGGGGGACTTAACAACCGGGGAGCTGTTTTTT. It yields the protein CASRGDLTTGELFF.